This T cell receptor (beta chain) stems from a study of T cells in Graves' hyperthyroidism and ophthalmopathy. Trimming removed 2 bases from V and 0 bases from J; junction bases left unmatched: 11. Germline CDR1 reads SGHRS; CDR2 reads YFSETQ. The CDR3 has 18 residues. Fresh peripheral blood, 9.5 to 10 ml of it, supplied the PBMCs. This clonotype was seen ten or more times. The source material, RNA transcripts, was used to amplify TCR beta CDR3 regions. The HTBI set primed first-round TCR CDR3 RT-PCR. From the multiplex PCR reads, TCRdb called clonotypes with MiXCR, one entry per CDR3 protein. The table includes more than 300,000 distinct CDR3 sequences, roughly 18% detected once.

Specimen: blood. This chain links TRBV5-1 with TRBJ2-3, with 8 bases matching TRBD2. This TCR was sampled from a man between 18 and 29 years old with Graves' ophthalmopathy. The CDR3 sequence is CASSFSGGRTTSTDTQYF. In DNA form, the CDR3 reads TGCGCCAGCAGCTTCTCGGGGGGGCGCACGACTAGCACAGATACGCAGTATTTT.